The 25 T cell receptor beta chains listed next were all sequenced from one sample in a study of blood T cell repertoires in COVID-19. Data came from immunoSEQ multiplex PCR; TCRdb stores just in-frame clones and leaves some out. The profile shows about 70,000 clones, approximately 86% of them singletons. Sequencing was carried out using peripheral blood. Receptors were obtained from a human donor in a cohort sampled during active COVID-19.

The V and J genes are TRBV7-9 and TRBJ1-1; D perhaps matches TRBD1 (5 bases). V lost 5 bases and J lost 0, with 10 bases in between. The CDR3 consists of 14 residues. CDR1 is SEHNR, CDR2 FQNEAQ, per germline (reference sequence). The CDR3 reads CASSTLTVNTEAFF. The CDR3 DNA follows: TGTGCCAGCAGCACACTGACAGTGAACACTGAAGCTTTCTTT.

The J gene is TRBJ2-5, the V gene TRBV3-1 (or the pseudogene TRBV3-2); TRBD2 aligns across 9 bases. V lost 2 bases to trimming and J lost 5 bases; unmatched junction nucleotides: 6. This CDR3 contains 15 residues. CDR1 and CDR2 (germline): LGHDT, YNNKEL (reference sequence). CDR3 bases: TGTGCCAGCAGCCAACGGCGGGGGGGCCTGGAGACCCAGTACTTC. Amino acids: CASSQRRGGLETQYF.

The rearrangement uses TRBV10-3 and TRBJ2-7; TRBD2 might be the D (6 bases). V lost 2 bases and J 4 bases, leaving 12 bases between the germline ends. This CDR3 region has 14 residues. From germline, CDR1 is ENHRY and CDR2 SYGVKD. CDR3 residues: CAISERGTEYEQYF. The CDR3 DNA is TGTGCCATCAGTGAGCGCGGGACCGAGTACGAGCAGTACTTC.

The chain carries TRBV7-2 and TRBJ2-1, with TRBD1 matching 8 bases. Trimming at V came to 5 bases and at J to 7 bases, leaving 7 bases not matched to a gene. Germline CDR1 is SGHTA and CDR2 is FQGNSA. The CDR3 covers 14 residues. The CDR3 nucleotides are TGTGCCAGCAGCCGTTGGCAGGGGGCGAATGAGCAGTTCTTC. Its translation is CASSRWQGANEQFF. The full variable domain, rest sourced from reference TRBV7-2 and TRBJ2-1, is GAGVSQSPSNKVTEKGKDVELRCDPISGHTALYWYRQSLGQGLEFLIYFQGNSAPDKSGLPSDRFSAERTGGSVSTLTIQRTQQEDSAVYLCASSRWQGANEQFFGPGTRLTVL.

The genes are TRBV3-1 (or the pseudogene TRBV3-2) and TRBJ1-6; 7 bases are a match to TRBD1. The germline gives CDR1 LGHDT, CDR2 YNNKEL (reference sequence). The CDR3 extends over 14 amino acids. V shed 4 bases, J shed 5 bases, and the junction held 2 bases outside the gene matches. CDR3 nucleotides: TGTGCCAGCAGCCTACAGGGGCATAATTCACCCCTCCACTTT. Translated: CASSLQGHNSPLHF.

This rearrangement joins TRBV7-3 to TRBJ2-5; D perhaps matches TRBD1 (6 bases). The V and J ends lost 5 bases and 3 bases respectively, with 10 bases between them. Germline CDR1 SGHTA, CDR2 FQGTGA. The CDR3 consists of 13 residues. The CDR3 region is CASSTGQKETQYF. The CDR3 nucleotides are TGTGCCAGCAGCACAGGACAGAAAGAGACCCAGTACTTC.

The V call is TRBV21-1, the J call TRBJ1-2; the table's D call, TRBD1, was not checked against the DNA. TRBV21-1 is assigned pseudogene status. CDR3 length: 16 residues. The CDR3 reads CASSKGGDRGRDGYTF. The CDR3, as DNA: TGTGCCAGCAGCAAAGGCGGGGACAGGGGAAGGGATGGCTACACCTTC.

The chain carries TRBV27 and TRBJ2-2; D unresolved. The germline V gene has CDR1 MNHEY and CDR2 SMNVEV (reference sequence). The length of the CDR3 is 13 residues. V lost 5 bases and J lost 1, with 5 bases in between. CDR3 in amino acids: CASSPLNTGELFF. The DNA for the CDR3 is TGTGCCAGCAGTCCCTTGAACACCGGGGAGCTGTTTTTT.

This clone was detected only a few times. V is TRBV4-3 and J is TRBJ1-5; TRBD1 matches 8 bases. J was trimmed by 2 bases and V by 0 bases; bases with no gene match: 3. This CDR3 is built from 16 residues. Looked up from germline, CDR1 is LGHNA and CDR2 is YSLEER. Here the CDR3 reads CASSQEVQGGNQPQHF. CDR3 in DNA: TGCGCCAGCAGCCAAGAGGTACAGGGGGGCAATCAGCCCCAGCATTTT.

The chain couples TRBV9 to TRBJ2-2, with D perhaps TRBD1 (8 bases). Per germline, CDR1 SGDLS and CDR2 YYNGEE. The CDR3 covers 13 residues. The V gene lost 6 bases and the J gene lost 6 bases, with 12 bases spanning the gap. CDR3 nucleotide sequence: TGTGCCAGCACAACAGGGGGGGCCGGGGAGCTGTTTTTT. It translates to CASTTGGAGELFF.

The V gene is TRBV29-1, the J gene TRBJ1-2, with TRBD1 identical over 10 bases. CDR3 size: 12 residues. Germline-derived CDR1 and CDR2 are SQVTM and ANQGSEA. V lost 7 bases and J lost 5; bases outside the gene matches: 4. The CDR3 DNA reads as TGCAGCGCCGCGGGACAGGGGTATGGCTACACCTTC. This codes for CSAAGQGYGYTF.

The chain combines TRBV27 with TRBJ1-2, with TRBD1 identical over 7 bases. CDR1 MNHEY and CDR2 SMNVEV come from the germline V gene (reference sequence). V dropped 5 bases and J dropped 4; count of bases not matched to a gene: 4. The CDR3 spans 13 residues. The CDR3 DNA is TGTGCCAGCAGTCAGACAGGGATCTATGGCTACACCTTC. Its translation is CASSQTGIYGYTF.

The V and J genes are TRBV5-5 and TRBJ1-1, with 7 bases matching TRBD1. The CDR3 contains 15 residues. From germline, CDR1 is SGHKS and CDR2 YYEKEE (reference sequence). The junction had 7 bases not matched to a gene; V was cut back by 4 bases and J by 1 base. The DNA for the CDR3 is TGTGCCAGCAGCCTTTGGACAGGTCGGAACACTGAAGCTTTCTTT. This sequence encodes CASSLWTGRNTEAFF.

J is TRBJ2-1 and V is TRBV19; TRBD1 agrees at 7 bases. Trimming removed 2 bases from V and 3 bases from J; junction bases left unmatched: 4. Germline V lookup: CDR1 LNHDA, CDR2 SQIVND (reference sequence). The CDR3 extends over 15 amino acids. CDR3 DNA sequence: TGTGCCAGTAGTATAACAACAGGGGACTACAATGAGCAGTTCTTC. Its protein product is CASSITTGDYNEQFF.

J is TRBJ2-1 and V is TRBV6-5, with 12 nucleotides matching TRBD2. Per the germline V gene, CDR1 is MNHEY and CDR2 is SVGAGI. V shed 8 bases and J 9 bases; nucleotides not matched to a gene: 8. This CDR3 contains 14 residues. Written as DNA, the CDR3 is TGTGCCAGCTCCCCTAGCGGGGGGGCCGGTGAGCAGTTCTTC. This encodes CASSPSGGAGEQFF.

A single count supports this clone. The chain joins TRBV6-5 to TRBJ1-1; D possibly corresponds to TRBD1 (5 bases). Between the trimmed V and J ends, which lost 6 bases and 1 base, there was a span of 12 bases. The CDR3 is 14 residues long. CDR1 is MNHEY, CDR2 SVGAGI, per germline. The CDR3: CASSNGGTNTEAFF. CDR3 nucleotide sequence: TGTGCCAGCAGCAACGGGGGGACGAACACTGAAGCTTTCTTT.

The rearrangement joins TRBV5-4 to TRBJ2-5; 12 bases line up with TRBD2. Trimming cost V 1 base and J 5 bases; bases outside gene matches: 6. The germline gives CDR1 SGHNT, CDR2 YYREEE (reference sequence). This CDR3 has 16 residues. The CDR3 protein is CASSLTGLAGRETQYF. In nucleotides, the CDR3 is TGTGCCAGCAGCTTGACCGGACTAGCGGGGAGGGAGACCCAGTACTTC.

The chain is built from TRBV19 and TRBJ2-1; 11 positions match TRBD1. J was trimmed by 4 bases and V by 5 bases; bases with no gene match: 7. CDR3 length: 16 amino acids. Germline CDR1 is LNHDA and CDR2 is SQIVND (reference sequence). Here the CDR3 DNA reads TGTGCCAGTAGTCCCCTTCGGGACAGGGGGTACAATGAGCAGTTCTTC. It translates to CASSPLRDRGYNEQFF.

The V call is TRBV27, the J call TRBJ1-2; a weak D match, TRBD1 (5 bases). The CDR3 has 13 residues. V lost 2 bases to trimming and J lost 8 bases, with 12 bases between them. Germline V gene sequence: CDR1 MNHEY, CDR2 SMNVEV (reference sequence). CDR3 loop: CASSLGQGDGYTF. The CDR3 DNA reads TGTGCCAGCAGTTTAGGGCAGGGCGACGGCTACACCTTC.

The J gene is TRBJ2-1, the V gene TRBV7-2; no reliable D call. Germline V lookup: CDR1 SGHTA, CDR2 FQGNSA. V lost 5 bases to trimming and J lost 8 bases, with 10 bases between them. There are 12 residues in the CDR3. CDR3: CASSPVLDEQFF. DNA of the CDR3: TGTGCCAGCAGCCCGGTCCTCGATGAGCAGTTCTTC. The entire variable domain, with the rest obtained from reference TRBV7-2 and TRBJ2-1, is as follows: GAGVSQSPSNKVTEKGKDVELRCDPISGHTALYWYRQSLGQGLEFLIYFQGNSAPDKSGLPSDRFSAERTGGSVSTLTIQRTQQEDSAVYLCASSPVLDEQFFGPGTRLTVL.

The V call is TRBV9, the J call TRBJ2-7; D possibly corresponds to TRBD2 (6 bases). Between the trimmed V and J ends, which lost 0 bases and 3 bases, there was a span of 16 bases. Germline lookup yields CDR1 SGDLS and CDR2 YYNGEE. The CDR3 totals 16 residues. DNA of the CDR3: TGTGCCAGCAGCGTAGACGGAGGGGTCTCATACTACGAGCAGTACTTC. It yields the protein CASSVDGGVSYYEQYF.

This chain links TRBV18 with TRBJ2-3; no firm D call. Germline lookup yields CDR1 KGHSH and CDR2 LQKENI. Trimming shortened V by 0 bases and J by 4 bases, and 8 bases separated the two germline ends. The CDR3 runs to 14 residues. CDR3 sequence reads: CASSPPLAADTQYF. CDR3 coding DNA: TGTGCCAGCTCACCACCCCTGGCTGCAGATACGCAGTATTTT.

This chain uses TRBV6-5 with TRBJ1-5; no firm D call. CDR1 is MNHEY and CDR2 is SVGAGI in the germline V gene. The CDR3 is 15 residues long. V lost 2 bases, J lost 11 bases, and 19 bases lay in between. CDR3 amino acids: CASSYGGSPGVAQHF. The CDR3 bases are TGTGCCAGCAGTTACGGAGGCAGCCCTGGGGTGGCCCAGCATTTT.

This chain uses TRBV6-5 with TRBJ2-3, with a weak D call TRBD1 (6 bases). The V gene lost 5 bases and the J gene lost 4 bases, with 10 bases spanning the gap. The CDR3 extends over 13 amino acids. Germline V gene sequence: CDR1 MNHEY, CDR2 SVGAGI. Here the CDR3 reads CASSRTVADTQYF. CDR3 nucleotide sequence: TGTGCCAGCAGTAGGACAGTAGCAGATACGCAGTATTTT.

This rearrangement joins TRBV30 to TRBJ1-1, with D possibly TRBD1 on 6 matching bases. Germline CDR1 and CDR2: GTSNPN and SVGIG (reference sequence). CDR3 length: 12 residues. V lost 2 bases and J 4 bases, leaving 8 bases between the germline ends. CDR3 loop: CAWSTGSTEAFF. The CDR3, as DNA: TGTGCCTGGAGTACAGGGTCCACTGAAGCTTTCTTT.